This TCR beta chain comes out of a study of blood T cell repertoires in COVID-19. In the study overall: The study drew acute and convalescent COVID-19 samples from the United States, Italy and Spain. In each case, the material was cDNA or gDNA derived from T cells, B-cell-depleted T cells, or PBMCs.

Measured with immunoSEQ multiplex PCR; TCRdb has only the in-frame clones, and not every one. The data contain some 20,000 clones, 90% of them singletons. Germline CDR1 reads MNHNS; CDR2 reads SASEGT. CDR3 length: 17 amino acids. V was pared by 3 bases and J by 2 bases, with 17 bases between. The specimen sequenced was peripheral blood. The TCR sequence derives from a man in his 70s with acute or convalescent COVID-19. This chain connects TRBV6-1 to TRBJ2-1, with no clear D. The CDR3: CASSDLWSVQPYNEQFF. CDR3 nucleotides: TGTGCCAGCAGTGATTTATGGTCAGTCCAACCCTACAATGAGCAGTTCTTC.